Following are 21 T cell receptor beta chains from one sample sequenced in a study of blood T cell repertoires in COVID-19. Sequenced by immunoSEQ multiplex PCR; TCRdb stores in-frame clones only, minus some. The repertoire holds roughly 400,000 clones, with approximately 89% as singletons. The sample taken for sequencing was PBMCs or T cells enriched from blood (not recorded which). The receptors originated from a woman between 35 and 50 years old who had been exposed to COVID-19.

This chain uses TRBV7-2 with TRBJ2-7; 8 bases agree with TRBD1. Per germline, CDR1 SGHTA and CDR2 FQGNSA. CDR3 length: 15 amino acids. The junction had 11 bases not matched to a gene; V was cut back by 8 bases and J by 2 bases. The CDR3 DNA reads as TGTGCCAGCTCTGTTATGGGACAGGAGACCTACGAGCAGTACTTC. Encoded protein: CASSVMGQETYEQYF.

The gene calls are TRBV3-1 (or the pseudogene TRBV3-2) and TRBJ1-6; 7 nucleotides agree with TRBD1. This CDR3 region has 17 residues. The germline V gene has CDR1 LGHDT and CDR2 YNNKEL (reference sequence). Trimming cost V 0 bases and J 7 bases; bases outside gene matches: 9. The CDR3 sequence: CASSQDEEGGRNSPLHF. CDR3 DNA sequence: TGTGCCAGCAGCCAAGATGAGGAAGGGGGCCGAAATTCACCCCTCCACTTT.

As concerns this clone: Other DNA sequences within the sample encode an identical CDR3. The genes are TRBV7-9 and TRBJ1-1; no reliable D call. The CDR3 sequence is 13 residues long. The germline gives CDR1 SEHNR, CDR2 FQNEAQ (reference sequence). V dropped 1 base and J dropped 7 bases, with 10 bases sitting between them. The CDR3 spells CASSLGPGSEAFF. DNA for the CDR3: TGTGCCAGCAGCTTAGGACCTGGGAGTGAAGCTTTCTTT.

The chain couples TRBV18 to TRBJ2-5; maybe TRBD1 (5 bases). This CDR3 has 14 amino acids. V dropped 0 bases and J dropped 3 bases, with 8 bases sitting between them. Looked up from germline, CDR1 is KGHSH and CDR2 is LQKENI. The CDR3, as DNA: TGTGCCAGCTCACCACCGTCCAGGGAAGAGACCCAGTACTTC. Residues: CASSPPSREETQYF.

This clone was detected once. This chain connects TRBV11-2 to TRBJ2-1; TRBD1 matches at 10 bases. Germline CDR1 and CDR2: SGHAT and FQNNGV. J was trimmed by 4 bases and V by 4 bases; bases with no gene match: 4. The CDR3 extends over 15 amino acids. CDR3 protein: CASSSRTGGYNEQFF. Written as DNA, the CDR3 is TGTGCCAGCAGCTCTCGGACAGGGGGTTACAATGAGCAGTTCTTC.

V gene TRBV25-1 combines with J gene TRBJ2-2; 10 bases match TRBD2. The CDR3 totals 16 residues. With 9 bases clipped from V and 6 bases from J, the junction kept 13 bases outside the gene matches. CDR1 and CDR2 from the germline V gene are MGHDK and SYGVNS. CDR3 in amino acids: CASRQPGLATPGELFF. DNA of the CDR3: TGTGCCAGTCGTCAACCGGGACTAGCGACCCCCGGGGAGCTGTTTTTT.

V usage is TRBV24-1 and J usage is TRBJ1-5; possible D gene TRBD1, 6 bases. This CDR3 contains 16 residues. Trimming pared 2 bases from V and 2 bases from J, leaving 12 bases between. CDR1 KGHDR and CDR2 SFDVKD come from the germline V gene. The CDR3 loop reads CATSDWAGDGNQPQHF. The CDR3 nucleotides read TGTGCCACCAGTGATTGGGCAGGGGATGGCAATCAGCCCCAGCATTTT.

The V gene is TRBV7-9, the J gene TRBJ1-3; D is perhaps TRBD1 (5 bases). Germline assignment: CDR1 SEHNR and CDR2 FQNEAQ (reference sequence). The CDR3 totals 14 residues. Trimming removed 6 bases at V and 7 bases at J, with 16 bases between. CDR3 amino acids: CASSPSGALNTIYF. The CDR3 DNA follows: TGTGCCAGCAGTCCCTCTGGGGCGCTGAACACCATATATTTT.

The J gene is TRBJ2-5, the V gene TRBV9, with TRBD2 identical over 12 bases. The V gene end was trimmed by 2 bases and the J gene end by 5 bases; junction bases not matched to a gene: 7. The CDR3 is 16 residues long. Germline V gives CDR1 SGDLS, CDR2 YYNGEE. CDR3 loop: CASSVASGGAGETQYF. The DNA for the CDR3 is TGTGCCAGCAGCGTGGCTAGCGGGGGGGCCGGGGAGACCCAGTACTTC.

V is TRBV7-8 and J is TRBJ2-3; 10 positions match TRBD2. The CDR3 runs 22 residues. In germline, CDR1 is SGHVS, CDR2 FQNEAQ. V shed 4 bases, J shed 10 bases, and the junction held 32 bases outside the gene matches. CDR3 residues: CASSSKYPSSLISGGASGAQYF. The CDR3 nucleotides are TGTGCCAGCAGCTCCAAATACCCTTCTAGCCTAATCAGCGGGGGGGCGAGTGGTGCGCAGTATTTT.

V is TRBV14 and J is TRBJ2-1, with D possibly TRBD2 on 5 matching bases. The V end lost 0 bases, the J end lost 12 bases, and 12 bases lay between the germline ends. The CDR3 sequence is 13 residues long. CDR1 and CDR2 (germline): SGHDN, FVKESK. The CDR3 DNA is TGTGCCAGCAGCCAAGATCGGCGCGGAGGGCAGTTCTTC. This translates into CASSQDRRGGQFF.

V is TRBV6-5 and J is TRBJ1-6, with 9 bases fitting TRBD1. V dropped 2 bases and J dropped 8; count of bases not matched to a gene: 4. This CDR3 contains 15 residues. Germline-derived CDR1 and CDR2 are MNHEY and SVGAGI. The CDR3 region is CASSYGDRADSPLHF. CDR3 bases: TGTGCCAGCAGTTACGGGGACAGGGCTGATTCACCCCTCCACTTT.

This sequence joins TRBV9 and TRBJ2-1; D gene ambiguous. The CDR3 runs 14 residues. Germline V CDR1 and CDR2: SGDLS, YYNGEE. Trimming stripped 0 bases from V and 5 bases from J, with 9 bases between. The CDR3 bases are TGTGCCAGCAGCGTAGTTTCTACCAACAATGAGCAGTTCTTC. This sequence encodes CASSVVSTNNEQFF. Using reference TRBV9 and TRBJ2-1 for the parts outside the CDR3, the full variable domain is DSGVTQTPKHLITATGQRVTLRCSPRSGDLSVYWYQQSLDQGLQFLIQYYNGEERAKGNILERFSAQQFPDLHSELNLSSLELGDSALYFCASSVVSTNNEQFFGPGTRLTVL.

This clone has just one count. V usage is TRBV19 and J usage is TRBJ2-1, with 9 positions matching TRBD2. Trimming took 4 bases from V and 11 from J; bases not matched to a gene: 3. Germline CDR1 is LNHDA and CDR2 is SQIVND (reference sequence). The CDR3 runs 12 residues. CDR3 DNA sequence: TGTGCCAGTAGTAGAGGACTAGCGAAGCAGTTCTTC. Translated: CASSRGLAKQFF.

The V and J genes are TRBV5-1 and TRBJ1-1; TRBD1 matches at 7 bases. J lost 2 bases, V lost 4 bases, and 8 bases had no gene match. Germline CDR1 SGHRS, CDR2 YFSETQ. The CDR3 extends over 15 amino acids. The CDR3 sequence is CASSHAGGTNTEAFF. The CDR3 DNA reads TGCGCCAGCAGCCACGCAGGGGGGACCAACACTGAAGCTTTCTTT.

This clone has only a few counts. The chain uses TRBV7-3 and TRBJ2-1, with 9 bases identical to TRBD2. With V trimmed by 5 bases and J by 5 bases, 10 bases remained unmatched. CDR1 is SGHTA and CDR2 is FQGTGA in the germline V gene. The CDR3 length is 16 residues. The CDR3 loop is CASSLSAGLANNEQFF. As DNA, the CDR3 is TGTGCCAGCAGCCTGAGCGCGGGACTAGCTAACAATGAGCAGTTCTTC.

A few counts support this clone. This sequence joins TRBV7-9 and TRBJ2-7, with TRBD2 identical over 13 bases. This CDR3 region has 16 residues. Germline CDR1 reads SEHNR; CDR2 reads FQNEAQ (reference sequence). V trimming: 7 bases; J trimming: 0 bases; junction bases outside the gene matches: 6. In DNA, the CDR3 is TGTGCCAGCACCTCGGGACTAGCGGGGCTCTCCTACGAGCAGTACTTC. Translation: CASTSGLAGLSYEQYF.

This chain uses TRBV6-1 with TRBJ2-7; a possible D gene is TRBD1 (5 bases). This CDR3 spans 13 amino acids. In germline, CDR1 is MNHNS, CDR2 SASEGT. V was trimmed by 1 base and J by 6 bases, leaving 10 bases between them. CDR3 nucleotides: TGTGCCAGCAGTGAAGTCGAGACAGTCGAGCAGTACTTC. Protein: CASSEVETVEQYF.

This chain connects TRBV2 to TRBJ2-7, with 8 bases identical to TRBD1. Trimming took 6 bases from V and 2 from J; bases not matched to a gene: 12. Looked up from germline, CDR1 is SNHLY and CDR2 is FYNNEI. This CDR3 region has 16 residues. Here the CDR3 reads CASREWGQAGPYEQYF. The CDR3 nucleotides are TGTGCCAGCAGAGAGTGGGGACAGGCGGGACCCTACGAGCAGTACTTC.

This chain links TRBV5-1 with TRBJ2-5; D possibly corresponds to TRBD2 (5 bases). Germline assignment: CDR1 SGHRS and CDR2 YFSETQ. The CDR3 length is 14 residues. V shed 1 base and J shed 0 bases, with 7 bases lying between them. This CDR3 is CASSLRGNQETQYF. The CDR3 nucleotides read TGCGCCAGCAGCTTGCGGGGAAACCAAGAGACCCAGTACTTC.

The chain couples TRBV5-6 to TRBJ1-2; D ambiguous. The CDR3 is 14 amino acids. Trimming left V 2 bases short and J 0 bases short, with 8 bases between. Germline V CDR1 and CDR2: SGHDT, YYEEEE. This CDR3 reads CASSFQGANYGYTF. The CDR3 DNA is TGTGCCAGCAGCTTCCAAGGAGCTAACTATGGCTACACCTTC.